This T cell receptor (beta chain) is drawn from a study of blood T cell repertoires in COVID-19. With V trimmed by 1 base and J by 6 bases, 5 bases remained unmatched. Germline loops: CDR1 MNHNS, CDR2 SASEGT. CDR3 size: 15 residues. Here immunoSEQ multiplex PCR was the method, and the copy in TCRdb shows in-frame clones only, minus some. The table records about 87,000 clones, over 70% of them present only once. The source is a woman aged 45-65 years with acute or convalescent COVID-19. The chain employs TRBV6-1 and TRBJ2-7; 11 bases match TRBD1. The sequencing sample was made of peripheral blood. The CDR3 loop reads CASSEGTGGLSEQYF. The CDR3, as DNA: TGTGCCAGCAGTGAAGGGACAGGGGGCTTGTCCGAGCAGTACTTC.